The rows below give T cell receptor beta chains drawn from one sample of a study of blood T cell repertoires in COVID-19. Only in-frame clones appear in the TCRdb table, and some are missing; sequencing was by immunoSEQ multiplex PCR. The sample contains a few hundred thousand clones, 75% to 90% of which appear only once. The sequenced sample consisted of PBMCs or T cells enriched from blood (not recorded which). Every receptor here comes from a man aged 25-40 years who had recovered from COVID-19. The CDR3 runs from the conserved cysteine through the conserved F or W. The D gene is left open where the match is weak. The size field is filled for only some rows; it gives once, few, many or a size class.

D: TRBD2; J: TRBJ2-6; V: TRBV28; size: -; DNA: TGTGCCAGCAGTGGACTAGCGGGCCTCTCTGGGGCCAACGTCCTGACTTTC; CDR3: CASSGLAGLSGANVLTF
D: -; J: TRBJ2-1; V: TRBV6-5; size: -; DNA: TGTGCCAGCCGCTTCGAGGCTAGCTCCTACAATGAGCAGTTCTTC; CDR3: CASRFEASSYNEQFF
D: TRBD2; J: TRBJ2-5; V: TRBV13; size: -; DNA: TGTGCCAGCAGACCCTGGGGGGGTCTCGAGACCCAGTACTTC; CDR3: CASRPWGGLETQYF
D: -; J: TRBJ2-2; V: TRBV5-4; size: -; DNA: TGTGCCAGCAGCCCCCAAACAGGGAGCGCTGGGGAGCTGTTTTTT; CDR3: CASSPQTGSAGELFF
D: TRBD1; J: TRBJ2-7; V: TRBV2; size: -; DNA: TGTGCCAGCAGGACGGACAGGAGCTCCTACGAGCAGTACTTC; CDR3: CASRTDRSSYEQYF
D: -; J: TRBJ1-1; V: TRBV10-3; size: -; DNA: TGTGCCATCAGTGAGTGGCAGGTGAACACTGAAGCTTTCTTT; CDR3: CAISEWQVNTEAFF
D: -; J: TRBJ1-1; V: TRBV7-8; size: -; DNA: TGTGCCAGCAGCTTTCGACAGGCCGGGAACACTGAAGCTTTCTTT; CDR3: CASSFRQAGNTEAFF
D: TRBD1; J: TRBJ2-5; V: TRBV11-2; size: -; DNA: TGTGCCAGCAGCTTAGTGACAGGGGGGACCCAGTACTTC; CDR3: CASSLVTGGTQYF
D: TRBD2; J: TRBJ2-2; V: TRBV5-1; size: -; DNA: TGCGCCAGCAGGATAGCGGGGACAAACACCGGGGAGCTGTTTTTT; CDR3: CASRIAGTNTGELFF
D: -; J: TRBJ1-5; V: TRBV4-1; size: -; DNA: TGCGCCAGCAGCCAAGATGGGGGGGGCGGCAATCAGCCCCAGCATTTT; CDR3: CASSQDGGGGNQPQHF
D: TRBD2; J: TRBJ2-5; V: TRBV6-5; size: few; DNA: TGTGCCAGCACAAGCCCAGCGGGGGGGCTGAAGACCCAGTACTTC; CDR3: CASTSPAGGLKTQYF
D: TRBD1; J: TRBJ2-7; V: TRBV6-5; size: -; DNA: TGTGCCAGCACCCAGAGTGGGGACAGCCCGTTCGAGCAGTACTTC; CDR3: CASTQSGDSPFEQYF
D: -; J: TRBJ1-5; V: TRBV11-1; size: -; DNA: TGTGCCAGCAGCTTTGGCAGCAATCAGCCCCAGCATTTT; CDR3: CASSFGSNQPQHF
D: -; J: TRBJ1-2; V: TRBV5-6; size: -; DNA: TGTGCCAGCAGCTTGGGCCAGGATTATGGCTACACCTTC; CDR3: CASSLGQDYGYTF
D: TRBD2; J: TRBJ2-1; V: TRBV11-3; size: once; DNA: TGTGCCAGCAGCTTATCGAGCGGGGGGGCTCGGAATGAGCAGTTCTTC; CDR3: CASSLSSGGARNEQFF
D: -; J: TRBJ2-1; V: TRBV6-1; size: -; DNA: TGTGCCAGCAGTGAAGGGGTAGTGGGAGATTACAATGAGCAGTTCTTC; CDR3: CASSEGVVGDYNEQFF
D: TRBD1; J: TRBJ1-6; V: TRBV11-2; size: -; DNA: TGTGCCAGCAGCCGAACCGGGACAGGGGAATATAATTCACCCCTCCACTTT; CDR3: CASSRTGTGEYNSPLHF
D: -; J: TRBJ2-3; V: TRBV28; size: -; DNA: TGTGCCAGCAGTTTAATACAGGATACGCAGTATTTT; CDR3: CASSLIQDTQYF